This TCR beta chain was obtained from a study of neoadjuvant nivolumab and ipilimumab in lung cancer (TCRdb year 2020). Study-wide context: Nivolumab was given at 3 mg/kg intravenously on days 1, 15 and 29, and the combination arm added ipilimumab 1 mg/kg on day 1 only. The primary endpoint of the trial was the rate of major pathologic response (MPR) in the intention-to-treat population of each study arm. Seven patients had matched pretherapy and resected tumor pairs analyzed, with four treated with nivolumab and three with nivolumab plus ipilimumab. Of the roughly 45 patients with operable NSCLC treated in the trial, some 23 were randomized to nivolumab monotherapy and roughly 20 to nivolumab plus ipilimumab. The study compared TCR repertoires in pretherapy (baseline) peripheral blood with TCR repertoires in tumors resected at surgery after neoadjuvant immune checkpoint blockade. General study outcomes and caveats: Resected tumors had greater TCR richness and clonality than tumor-adjacent uninvolved lung, and increases were observed in more dual-therapy-treated tumors. A small number of samples underwent TCR sequencing. No significant correlation was found between TCR clonality and pathologic tumor regression, and only one major-pathologic-response sample was available for the clonality analysis. From pretherapy to surgery, increases in tumor T-cell richness and clonality were observed in three of three dual-therapy tumors but in only two of four nivolumab-treated tumors. Pretherapy blood TCR richness correlated positively with richness in tumors resected after neoadjuvant therapy (Spearman R ≈ 0.8).

The time point label, as the study defines it: at surgical resection after neoadjuvant nivolumab +/- ipilimumab. The samples were taken from NEOSTAR, a phase 2 randomized trial in operable NSCLC that tested neoadjuvant nivolumab or nivolumab plus ipilimumab, followed by surgery. At resection, uninvolved lung adjacent to the tumor was collected to act as a matched non-tumor comparison for the TCR repertoires of resected tumors. To prepare the library, the immunoSEQ multiplex PCR assay was applied. The study's own analysis went as follows. Repertoires were summarized in terms of richness and clonality, and significantly expanded and contracted clones between pre- and post-therapy samples were identified. TCRdb carries this immuneACCESS record with in-frame sequences only. Its versions omit some clonotypes, under half of them owing to an unresolved V gene in the studies checked, with the rest unexplained. That table is the source of V, J and clone size, and D and trimming were worked out from the DNA. Present in this sample are 4,500 to 5,000 clones, over 60% of which were seen just once. Around 3.3% of the sample is taken by the ten largest.

With regard to this clone: Its antigen is unknown. Base qualities are not provided; no much larger clone lies one nucleotide away.

From cysteine to phenylalanine, the CDR3 is 16 amino acids long. Of all the DNA, just the CDR3 is kept, 48 bases in frame from base 1. V sheds 0 bases and J sheds 5 bases, leaving 17 bases between their ends. CDR1 and CDR2 were assigned from the germline V gene as SGHRS and YFSETQ. The receptor comes from an adult with non-small cell lung cancer. Some clones in this sample may be carry-over from other donors' samples. Specimen: normal lung tissue adjacent to the tumor, collected after neoadjuvant nivolumab, alone or with ipilimumab, at or shortly before surgery. Recombination connected TRBV5-1 to TRBJ2-5, with the D gene too uncertain to name. Read as DNA, the sequence is TGCGCCAGCAGCTTGGCTTTGGCCCCTGATAGGGAGACCCAGTACTTC. Translated, this gives CASSLALAPDRETQYF.